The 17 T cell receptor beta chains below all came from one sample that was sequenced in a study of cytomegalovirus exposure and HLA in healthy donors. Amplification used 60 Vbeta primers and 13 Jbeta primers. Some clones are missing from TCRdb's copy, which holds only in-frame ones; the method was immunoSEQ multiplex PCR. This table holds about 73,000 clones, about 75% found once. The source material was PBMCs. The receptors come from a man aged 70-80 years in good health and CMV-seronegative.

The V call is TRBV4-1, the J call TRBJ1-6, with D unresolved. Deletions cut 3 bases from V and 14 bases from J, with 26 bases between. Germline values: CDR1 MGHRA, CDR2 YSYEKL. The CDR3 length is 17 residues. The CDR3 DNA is TGCGCCAGCAGCCAGACCTTAGTGAGAGGCCCGGTTGTAACCCTCCACTTT. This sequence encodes CASSQTLVRGPVVTLHF.

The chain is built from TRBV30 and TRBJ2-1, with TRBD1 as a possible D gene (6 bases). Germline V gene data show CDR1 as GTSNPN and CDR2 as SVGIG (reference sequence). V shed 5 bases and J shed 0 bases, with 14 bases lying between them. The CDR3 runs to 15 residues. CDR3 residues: CAWGTRQSSYNEQFF. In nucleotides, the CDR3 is TGTGCCTGGGGGACACGGCAGAGCTCCTACAATGAGCAGTTCTTC.

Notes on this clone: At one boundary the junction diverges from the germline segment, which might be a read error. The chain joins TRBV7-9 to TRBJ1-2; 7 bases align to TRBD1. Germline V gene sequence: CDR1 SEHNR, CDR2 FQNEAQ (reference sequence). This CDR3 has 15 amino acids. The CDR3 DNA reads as TGTTCCAGCAGCTTACAGGGGTCCGCCCTCTATGGCTACACCTTC. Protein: CSSSLQGSALYGYTF.

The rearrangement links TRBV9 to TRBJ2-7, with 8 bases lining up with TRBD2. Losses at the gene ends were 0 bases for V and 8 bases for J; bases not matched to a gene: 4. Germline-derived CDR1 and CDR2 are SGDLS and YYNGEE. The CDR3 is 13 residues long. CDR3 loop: CASSVGGTSQQYF. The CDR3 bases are TGTGCCAGCAGCGTAGGGGGGACTAGTCAGCAGTACTTC.

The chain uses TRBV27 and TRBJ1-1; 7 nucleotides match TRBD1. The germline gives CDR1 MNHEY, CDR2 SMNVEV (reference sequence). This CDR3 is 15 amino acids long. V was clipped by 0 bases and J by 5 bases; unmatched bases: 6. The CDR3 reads CASSLSYRGRTEAFF. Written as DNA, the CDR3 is TGTGCCAGCAGTTTATCGTACAGGGGAAGAACTGAAGCTTTCTTT.

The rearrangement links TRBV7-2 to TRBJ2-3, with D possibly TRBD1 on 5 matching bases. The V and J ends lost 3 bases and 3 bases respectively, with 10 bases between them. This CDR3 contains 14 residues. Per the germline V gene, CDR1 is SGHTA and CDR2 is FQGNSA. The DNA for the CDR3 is TGTGCCAGCAGCTTCCCTAGGGGAACAGATACGCAGTATTTT. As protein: CASSFPRGTDTQYF.

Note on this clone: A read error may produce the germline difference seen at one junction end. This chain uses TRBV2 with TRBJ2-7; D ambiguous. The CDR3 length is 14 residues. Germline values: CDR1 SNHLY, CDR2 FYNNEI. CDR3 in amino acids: CASRATTISYEQHF. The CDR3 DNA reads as TGTGCCAGCAGGGCCACGACAATCTCCTACGAGCAGCACTTC.

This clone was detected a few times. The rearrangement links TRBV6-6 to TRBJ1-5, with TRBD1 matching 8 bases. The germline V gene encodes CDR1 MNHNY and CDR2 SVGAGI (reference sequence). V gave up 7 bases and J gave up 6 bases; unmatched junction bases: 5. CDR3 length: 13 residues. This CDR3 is CASTGQGSQPQHF. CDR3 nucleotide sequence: TGTGCCAGCACCGGACAGGGTAGTCAGCCCCAGCATTTT.

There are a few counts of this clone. The CDR3 loop is CASSSRGGQTYEQYF. In DNA form, the CDR3 reads TGTGCCAGCAGCTCTCGGGGGGGCCAAACCTACGAGCAGTACTTC. This chain connects TRBV11-2 to TRBJ2-7; 8 positions match TRBD2. The V gene's germline CDR1 is SGHAT and CDR2 FQNNGV. The CDR3 has 15 amino acids. V dropped 4 bases and J dropped 2; count of bases not matched to a gene: 7.

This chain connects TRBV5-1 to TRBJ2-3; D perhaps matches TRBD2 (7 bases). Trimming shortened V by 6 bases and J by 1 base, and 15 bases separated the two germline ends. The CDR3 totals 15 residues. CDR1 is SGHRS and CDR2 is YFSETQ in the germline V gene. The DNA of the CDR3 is TGCGCCAGCACCCGCGGGGGCCGGGGCACAGATACGCAGTATTTT. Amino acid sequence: CASTRGGRGTDTQYF. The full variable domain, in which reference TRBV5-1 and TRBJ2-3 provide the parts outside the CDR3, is KAGVTQTPRYLIKTRGQQVTLSCSPISGHRSVSWYQQTPGQGLQFLFEYFSETQRNKGNFPGRFSGRQFSNSRSEMNVSTLELGDSALYLCASTRGGRGTDTQYFGPGTRLTVL.

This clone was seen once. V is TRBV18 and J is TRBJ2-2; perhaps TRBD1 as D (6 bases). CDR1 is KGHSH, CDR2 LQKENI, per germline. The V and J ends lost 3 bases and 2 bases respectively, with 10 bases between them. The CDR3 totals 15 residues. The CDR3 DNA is TGTGCCAGCTCACCGGGACAACCCAACACCGGGGAGCTGTTTTTT. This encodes CASSPGQPNTGELFF.

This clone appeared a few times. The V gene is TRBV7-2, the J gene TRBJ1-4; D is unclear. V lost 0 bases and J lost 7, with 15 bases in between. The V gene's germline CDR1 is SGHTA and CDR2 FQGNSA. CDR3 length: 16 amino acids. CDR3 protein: CASSLAQSGDSEKLFF. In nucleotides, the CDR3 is TGTGCCAGCAGCTTAGCGCAATCCGGGGATAGTGAAAAACTGTTTTTT.

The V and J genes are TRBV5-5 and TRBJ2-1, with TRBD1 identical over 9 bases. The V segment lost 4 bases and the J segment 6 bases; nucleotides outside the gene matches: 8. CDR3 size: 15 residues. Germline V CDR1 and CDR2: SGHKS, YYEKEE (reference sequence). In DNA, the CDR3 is TGTGCCAGCAGCCCCGGGACAGGGTTCGTCAATGAGCAGTTCTTC. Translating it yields CASSPGTGFVNEQFF.

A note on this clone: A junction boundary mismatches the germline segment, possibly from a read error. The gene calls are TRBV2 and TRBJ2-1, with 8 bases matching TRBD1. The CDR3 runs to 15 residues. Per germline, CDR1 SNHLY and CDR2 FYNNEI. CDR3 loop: CVSSTGTGSYNEQFF. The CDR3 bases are TGTGTCAGCAGTACCGGGACAGGCTCCTACAATGAGCAGTTCTTC.

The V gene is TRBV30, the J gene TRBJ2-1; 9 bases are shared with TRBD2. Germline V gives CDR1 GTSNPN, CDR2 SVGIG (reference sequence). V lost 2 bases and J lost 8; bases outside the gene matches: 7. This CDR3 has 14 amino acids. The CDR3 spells CAWSIGGGADEQFF. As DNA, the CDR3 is TGTGCCTGGAGTATTGGCGGGGGGGCCGATGAGCAGTTCTTC.

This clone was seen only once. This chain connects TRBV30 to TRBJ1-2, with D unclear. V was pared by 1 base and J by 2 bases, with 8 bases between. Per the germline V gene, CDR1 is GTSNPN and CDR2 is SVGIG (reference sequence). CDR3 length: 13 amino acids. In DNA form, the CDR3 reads TGTGCCTGGAGTGCCACAGCAAACTATGGCTACACCTTC. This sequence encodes CAWSATANYGYTF.

This CDR3 reads CSVVAGGPFTDTQYF. The CDR3, as DNA: TGCAGCGTTGTAGCGGGAGGGCCTTTCACAGATACGCAGTATTTT. This chain uses TRBV29-1 with TRBJ2-3; 11 nucleotides line up with TRBD2. The germline CDR1 and CDR2 sequences are SQVTM and ANQGSEA. This CDR3 has 15 residues. V lost 4 bases, J lost 2 bases, and 5 bases stayed unmatched.